This entry features one T cell receptor beta chain sequence. No antigen is known for it. All donors were Caucasian adults living in Nashville, Tennessee. These data come from a study of shared clonotypes between healthy human individuals. The study's findings and limits: Clonotype sharing among the donors was expected to vary with sequencing depth.

Sequencing was performed with immunoSEQ multiplex PCR; in TCRdb, only in-frame clones are kept and a portion is missing. The sample includes approximately 980,000 clones, 76% seen only once; the top ten take roughly 1.5%. The CDR3 has 16 residues. CDR1 is SEHNR, CDR2 FQNEAQ, per germline (reference sequence). V dropped 5 bases and J dropped 1; count of bases not matched to a gene: 3. Source material: memory CD4+ T cells sorted from blood. Described subset: CD45RA-negative fraction. The chain uses TRBV7-9 and TRBJ2-5; 14 nucleotides match TRBD2. The TCR was taken from a man in his late teens or twenties in good health. As DNA, the CDR3 is TGTGCCAGCAGCCCGGGGACTAGCGGGGGCCAAGAGACCCAGTACTTC. As protein: CASSPGTSGGQETQYF.